What follows are 28 T cell receptor beta chains derived from one specimen sequenced in a study of CD8 T cells in ankylosing spondylitis. Notes on the study in general: For ankylosing spondylitis blood, a TCR beta motif of 7 or 8 highly homologous variants appeared characteristic.

A single record per CDR3 protein comes from TCRdb applying MiXCR to the 5' RACE reads. There are over 400,000 distinct CDR3 sequences in the sample; 25% to 30% occur only once, and about 0.9% lies in the top ten. These receptors lack a known antigen. The sample taken for sequencing was blood, either unsorted or a sorted T cell fraction (not recorded which). These TCRs come from a male donor with ankylosing spondylitis.

V gene TRBV2 combines with J gene TRBJ2-3; D gene unclear. Germline lookup yields CDR1 SNHLY and CDR2 FYNNEI. V lost 8 bases and J lost 5, with 14 bases in between. This CDR3 spans 13 amino acids. CDR3 nucleotide sequence: TGTGCCAGCTCGGTGGACCTGGAAGATACGCAGTATTTT. It yields the protein CASSVDLEDTQYF.

The chain joins TRBV27 to TRBJ1-6; D is possibly TRBD1 (6 bases). V was cut by 1 base and J by 4 bases, with 11 bases left in between. Looked up from germline, CDR1 is MNHEY and CDR2 is SMNVEV (reference sequence). The CDR3 has 16 amino acids. The DNA for the CDR3 is TGTGCCAGCAGTTTATTTGGACAGAGATATAATTCACCCCTCCACTTT. Residues: CASSLFGQRYNSPLHF.

The chain is built from TRBV5-1 and TRBJ2-5; tentatively, D is TRBD1 or TRBD2 (7 bases each). Per the germline V gene, CDR1 is SGHRS and CDR2 is YFSETQ. Trimming took 9 bases from V and 4 from J, leaving 22 bases between them. This CDR3 is built from 15 residues. CDR3 DNA sequence: TGCGCCACCCAAATGGGAGGGGGCATCGCAGAGACCCAGTACTTC. Translating gives CATQMGGGIAETQYF.

This sequence joins TRBV5-1 and TRBJ2-7, with 9 bases lining up with TRBD2. This CDR3 has 15 residues. The germline V gene encodes CDR1 SGHRS and CDR2 YFSETQ. V shed 2 bases, J shed 5 bases, and the junction held 8 bases outside the gene matches. Written as DNA, the CDR3 is TGCGCCAGCAGCTTAAGTAGCGGGAGTCTAAACGAGCAGTACGTC. Translation gives CASSLSSGSLNEQYV.

This clonotype was seen a handful of times. V usage is TRBV7-8 and J usage is TRBJ2-5, with D possibly matching TRBD2 (5 bases). Germline-derived CDR1 and CDR2 are SGHVS and FQNEAQ. Trimming left V 5 bases short and J 7 bases short, with 11 bases between. The CDR3 runs 12 residues. CDR3 DNA sequence: TGTGCCAGCAGCCCAGACCGGGGGACCCAGTACTTC. Amino acid sequence: CASSPDRGTQYF. Based on the CDR3 plus reference TRBV7-8 and TRBJ2-5, the full variable domain is GAGVSQSPRYKVAKRGQDVALRCDPISGHVSLFWYQQALGQGPEFLTYFQNEAQLDKSGLPSDRFFAERPEGSVSTLKIQRTQQEDSAVYLCASSPDRGTQYFGPGTRLLVL.

This clonotype was found a few times. This chain links TRBV5-1 with TRBJ2-7, with D hard to call. There are 16 residues in the CDR3. V lost 0 bases and J lost 2, with 15 bases in between. CDR1 SGHRS and CDR2 YFSETQ come from the germline V gene. CDR3 bases: TGCGCCAGCAGCTTGGTAACTCGCGCTTCCCCCTACGAGCAGTACTTC. Translated, it gives CASSLVTRASPYEQYF.

V gene TRBV29-1 combines with J gene TRBJ2-5; D unresolved. From germline, CDR1 is SQVTM and CDR2 ANQGSEA. Trimming shortened V by 4 bases and J by 0 bases, and 12 bases separated the two germline ends. This CDR3 contains 14 residues. The CDR3 is CSVVPLGNQETQYF. In nucleotides, the CDR3 is TGCAGCGTTGTTCCCCTAGGGAACCAAGAGACCCAGTACTTC.

This chain connects TRBV30 to TRBJ2-5; possibly TRBD1 for D (6 bases). The CDR3 has 15 amino acids. Per germline, CDR1 GTSNPN and CDR2 SVGIG (reference sequence). V was trimmed by 0 bases and J by 2 bases, leaving 13 bases between them. The DNA for the CDR3 is TGTGCCTGGAGTGTACTGTACAGGGAGCAAGAGACCCAGTACTTC. It encodes CAWSVLYREQETQYF.

This chain links TRBV20-1 with TRBJ2-3; 7 nucleotides agree with TRBD2. Germline lookup yields CDR1 DFQATT and CDR2 SNEGSKA (reference sequence). The CDR3 is 14 amino acids. Unmatched junction bases numbered 10, after V lost 6 bases and J lost 4 bases. CDR3 sequence reads: CSAPGGSSADTQYF. In nucleotides, the CDR3 is TGCAGTGCCCCCGGCGGGAGTTCCGCAGATACGCAGTATTTT.

The rearrangement joins TRBV5-1 to TRBJ2-1, with 7 positions matching TRBD2. Germline V CDR1 and CDR2: SGHRS, YFSETQ. The CDR3 spans 16 residues. V was pared by 0 bases and J by 2 bases, with 5 bases of the junction left unmatched. CDR3 sequence (DNA): TGCGCCAGCAGCTTGGGAGCGGGACCAGCCTACAATGAGCAGTTCTTC. This translates into CASSLGAGPAYNEQFF. Combining the CDR3 with reference TRBV5-1 and TRBJ2-1 gives the whole variable domain KAGVTQTPRYLIKTRGQQVTLSCSPISGHRSVSWYQQTPGQGLQFLFEYFSETQRNKGNFPGRFSGRQFSNSRSEMNVSTLELGDSALYLCASSLGAGPAYNEQFFGPGTRLTVL.

This clonotype was observed a handful of times. The chain joins TRBV11-2 to TRBJ1-3; D is ambiguous. There are 12 residues in the CDR3. With 7 bases removed from V and 0 bases from J, the gap between germline ends came to 4 bases. CDR1 is SGHAT, CDR2 FQNNGV, per germline. The CDR3 sequence: CASTFSGNTIYF. CDR3 nucleotides: TGTGCCAGCACCTTCTCTGGAAACACCATATATTTT. The full variable domain, its missing parts supplied by reference TRBV11-2 and TRBJ1-3, is EAGVAQSPRYKIIEKRQSVAFWCNPISGHATLYWYQQILGQGPKLLIQFQNNGVVDDSQLPKDRFSAERLKGVDSTLKIQPAKLEDSAVYLCASTFSGNTIYFGEGSWLTVV.

There are a few counts of this clonotype. This chain uses TRBV12-3 or TRBV12-4 with TRBJ2-2, with TRBD2 as a possible D gene (5 bases). CDR3 length: 15 residues. V was trimmed by 7 bases and J by 4 bases, leaving 16 bases between them. In DNA, the CDR3 is TGTGCCAGCATGACCGGGTCTGGGAGCACCGGGGAGCTGTTTTTT. It translates to CASMTGSGSTGELFF.

The CDR3 region is CSARDPQGWDQPQHF. In DNA form, the CDR3 reads TGCAGTGCTAGAGATCCCCAGGGCTGGGATCAGCCCCAGCATTTT. The rearrangement joins TRBV20-1 to TRBJ1-5, with a weak D call TRBD1 (5 bases). CDR3 length equals 15 residues. CDR1 and CDR2 (germline): DFQATT, SNEGSKA (reference sequence). Trimming stripped 0 bases from V and 5 bases from J, with 14 bases between.

The CDR3 loop is CASSLLAGGPNTGELFF. Written as DNA, the CDR3 is TGTGCCAGCAGCTTGCTAGCGGGAGGTCCTAACACCGGGGAGCTGTTTTTT. The chain joins TRBV7-2 to TRBJ2-2; 11 bases match TRBD2. The CDR3 loop spans 17 amino acids. Per the germline V gene, CDR1 is SGHTA and CDR2 is FQGNSA. J lost 2 bases, V lost 3 bases, and 5 bases had no gene match.

V gene TRBV19 combines with J gene TRBJ2-1, with 10 bases lining up with TRBD2. The CDR3 is 14 amino acids. The germline gives CDR1 LNHDA, CDR2 SQIVND (reference sequence). J lost 8 bases, V lost 4 bases, and 5 bases had no gene match. This chain's CDR3 is CASSSLAGVHEQFF. The CDR3 DNA reads as TGTGCCAGTAGTAGTCTAGCGGGAGTTCATGAGCAGTTCTTC.

The chain is built from TRBV20-1 and TRBJ2-3; possibly TRBD2 for D (6 bases). Germline V gene data show CDR1 as DFQATT and CDR2 as SNEGSKA (reference sequence). CDR3 length: 12 amino acids. Trimming took off 6 bases at V and 4 bases at J, with 11 bases between the two ends. The CDR3 DNA reads TGCAGTGCCTGGGAGGCCGCAGATACGCAGTATTTT. Translated, it gives CSAWEAADTQYF.

The rearrangement joins TRBV20-1 to TRBJ2-2; D possibly corresponds to TRBD1 (5 bases). This CDR3 spans 16 amino acids. V was shortened by 3 bases and J by 6 bases, with 20 bases between the two germline ends. Germline V CDR1 and CDR2: DFQATT, SNEGSKA (reference sequence). The CDR3 loop reads CSASPMGLDVPGELFF. The CDR3 DNA is TGCAGTGCTAGTCCCATGGGGCTGGATGTACCCGGGGAGCTGTTTTTT.

In this sample, this clonotype turned up many times. The J gene is TRBJ1-5, the V gene TRBV7-2, with 11 bases aligning to TRBD1. The CDR3 contains 16 residues. CDR1 and CDR2 from the germline V gene are SGHTA and FQGNSA. Trimming removed 1 base from V and 5 bases from J; junction bases left unmatched: 4. In DNA, the CDR3 is TGTGCCAGCAGCTTAGTGGGGACAGGGGGGGATCAGCCCCAGCATTTT. Its protein product is CASSLVGTGGDQPQHF. The variable domain in full, completed from reference TRBV7-2 and TRBJ1-5, reads GAGVSQSPSNKVTEKGKDVELRCDPISGHTALYWYRQSLGQGLEFLIYFQGNSAPDKSGLPSDRFSAERTGGSVSTLTIQRTQQEDSAVYLCASSLVGTGGDQPQHFGDGTRLSIL.

The chain employs TRBV20-1 and TRBJ1-1; unclear D gene. The CDR3 sequence is 10 residues long. CDR1 DFQATT and CDR2 SNEGSKA come from the germline V gene (reference sequence). Trimming left V 6 bases short and J 8 bases short, with 10 bases between. The CDR3 loop is CSATEEEAFF. In DNA form, the CDR3 reads TGCAGTGCCACCGAGGAGGAAGCTTTCTTT.

Concerning this clonotype itself: Because the CDR3's place on the DNA is in doubt, the DNA is left out and the CDR3 is given as listed by TCRdb. The rearrangement links TRBV21-1 to TRBJ2-1; whether TRBD2, the table's D call, matches the DNA was not checked. TRBV21-1 is designated a pseudogene. The CDR3 is 17 amino acids in total, end residues counted. The CDR3 spells CASSKWGSGSKSNEQFF.

This clonotype was observed a handful of times. The V and J genes are TRBV13 and TRBJ2-1, with D possibly TRBD2 on 6 matching bases. This CDR3 is built from 15 residues. V was cut by 5 bases and J by 11 bases, with 22 bases left in between. CDR1 is PRHDT, CDR2 FYEKMQ, per germline (reference sequence). Here the CDR3 reads CASSPRPPGDSQQFF. CDR3 DNA sequence: TGTGCCAGCAGCCCTCGACCCCCGGGAGATAGTCAGCAGTTCTTC.

This clonotype showed up just a few times. This chain connects TRBV9 to TRBJ2-7, with TRBD2 as a possible D gene (6 bases). Germline CDR1 is SGDLS and CDR2 is YYNGEE. The CDR3 length is 14 residues. V was trimmed by 0 bases and J by 1 base, leaving 8 bases between them. The CDR3 DNA is TGTGCCAGCAGCGTAGACGGGAGATCCTACGAGCAGTACTTC. Translation: CASSVDGRSYEQYF.

The chain employs TRBV20-1 and TRBJ1-1; TRBD1 might be the D (5 bases). The germline CDR1 and CDR2 sequences are DFQATT and SNEGSKA (reference sequence). The length of the CDR3 is 14 residues. V was cut by 2 bases and J by 7 bases, with 17 bases left in between. This CDR3 is CSARIETVWSEAFF. For the CDR3, the DNA is TGCAGTGCTAGAATAGAGACAGTTTGGAGTGAAGCTTTCTTT.

This clonotype was observed a few times. The rearrangement links TRBV3-1 to TRBJ2-3; TRBD1 aligns across 7 bases. The CDR3 loop spans 16 amino acids. Germline loops: CDR1 LGHDT, CDR2 YNNKEL (reference sequence). V shed 0 bases and J 1 base; nucleotides not matched to a gene: 4. CDR3 in DNA: TGTGCCAGCAGCCAAGAAGGGGGCGCGGGCACAGATACGCAGTATTTT. It specifies CASSQEGGAGTDTQYF.

This clonotype has only a few counts. This sequence joins TRBV18 and TRBJ1-1; D ambiguous. This CDR3 is 14 amino acids long. Trimming took off 2 bases at V and 0 bases at J, with 7 bases between the two ends. The V gene's germline CDR1 is KGHSH and CDR2 LQKENI. The CDR3: CASSPVGMNTEAFF. The CDR3 DNA is TGTGCCAGCTCACCAGTAGGGATGAACACTGAAGCTTTCTTT. Full variable domain (remainder filled in from reference TRBV18 and TRBJ1-1): NAGVMQNPRHLVRRRGQEARLRCSPMKGHSHVYWYRQLPEEGLKFMVYLQKENIIDESGMPKERFSAEFPKEGPSILRIQQVVRGDSAAYFCASSPVGMNTEAFFGQGTRLTVV.

This sequence joins TRBV20-1 and TRBJ2-7; D is unresolved. V lost 1 base to trimming and J lost 3 bases, with 13 bases between them. The CDR3 is 14 amino acids. CDR1 is DFQATT, CDR2 SNEGSKA, per germline (reference sequence). The chain's CDR3 is CSARVPGRYYEQYF. CDR3 in DNA: TGCAGTGCTAGAGTTCCTGGGCGGTACTACGAGCAGTACTTC.

This clonotype was recorded a few times. The chain couples TRBV4-2 to TRBJ2-1; 7 bases match TRBD2. The CDR3 has 17 amino acids. Per germline, CDR1 LGHNA and CDR2 YNFKEQ. J lost 2 bases, V lost 3 bases, and 10 bases had no gene match. Here the CDR3 reads CASSQLDGGGPYNEQFF. In DNA form, the CDR3 reads TGTGCCAGCAGCCAGCTTGACGGGGGAGGGCCCTACAATGAGCAGTTCTTC.

The chain combines TRBV21-1 with TRBJ2-3; the D segment call TRBD1 is taken from the table without a DNA check. TRBV21-1 is an annotated pseudogene. The CDR3 consists of 16 residues. The CDR3 nucleotides are TGTGCCAGCAGCAAAGTTTTCCCGGGACGGATAGATACGCAGTATTTT. Amino acid sequence: CASSKVFPGRIDTQYF.